Each of the 13 T cell receptor beta chains below was sequenced from the same sample in a study of blood T cell repertoires in COVID-19. Clones were read by immunoSEQ multiplex PCR, and TCRdb kept only the in-frame ones, dropping some. The data hold roughly 220,000 clones, with roughly 90% observed a single time. The sequenced sample was PBMCs or T cells enriched from blood (not recorded which). These receptors were collected from a woman aged 40 to 49 with acute COVID-19.

The V and J genes are TRBV18 and TRBJ2-3; perhaps TRBD2 as D (5 bases). This CDR3 has 16 amino acids. Trimming removed 6 bases at V and 0 bases at J, with 16 bases between. The germline CDR1 and CDR2 sequences are KGHSH and LQKENI. CDR3 coding DNA: TGTGCCAGCTCCCCCCAGAGGGTTAGAAGCACAGATACGCAGTATTTT. It translates to CASSPQRVRSTDTQYF.

This clone was counted only a few times. The CDR3 protein is CASSPLKGGGYTF. Here the CDR3 DNA reads TGTGCCAGCAGCCCCCTCAAAGGAGGTGGCTACACCTTC. V usage is TRBV3-1 (or the pseudogene TRBV3-2) and J usage is TRBJ1-2; no clear D gene. Trimming pared 4 bases from V and 7 bases from J, leaving 13 bases between. Germline-derived CDR1 and CDR2 are LGHDT and YNNKEL (reference sequence). This CDR3 is built from 13 residues.

The rearrangement links TRBV27 to TRBJ1-2; D is uncertain. CDR1 is MNHEY and CDR2 is SMNVEV in the germline V gene (reference sequence). Trimming stripped 4 bases from V and 6 bases from J, with 21 bases between. The CDR3 is made up of 16 amino acids. The CDR3 nucleotides read TGTGCCAGCAGTTCCCCCGGGCGGGCGGGGTATGATGGCTACACCTTC. It is translated as CASSSPGRAGYDGYTF.

The chain couples TRBV14 to TRBJ1-2; D is ambiguous. The germline V gene encodes CDR1 SGHDN and CDR2 FVKESK. Trimming removed 0 bases from V and 8 bases from J, with 13 bases in between. The CDR3 is 14 residues long. The DNA for the CDR3 is TGTGCCAGCAGCCAAGATCGCAGGATTGGAGGCTACACCTTC. This sequence encodes CASSQDRRIGGYTF.

This clone was recorded once. The J gene is TRBJ2-7, the V gene TRBV4-3; 8 bases agree with TRBD1. V trimming: 4 bases; J trimming: 3 bases; junction bases outside the gene matches: 5. The CDR3 covers 14 residues. Germline values: CDR1 LGHNA, CDR2 YSLEER. The DNA for the CDR3 is TGCGCCAGCAGCCGATCGACAGGGGACTACGAGCAGTACTTC. Its translation: CASSRSTGDYEQYF.

The chain recombines TRBV19 with TRBJ2-1; no clear D gene. The CDR3 runs to 15 residues. The germline V gene has CDR1 LNHDA and CDR2 SQIVND (reference sequence). Trimming took off 2 bases at V and 2 bases at J, with 10 bases between the two ends. In DNA, the CDR3 is TGTGCCAGTAGTATATCCACTCAACCCTACAATGAGCAGTTCTTC. The encoded protein is CASSISTQPYNEQFF. Full variable domain (outside the CDR3, taken from reference TRBV19 and TRBJ2-1): DGGITQSPKYLFRKEGQNVTLSCEQNLNHDAMYWYRQDPGQGLRLIYYSQIVNDFQKGDIAEGYSVSREKKESFPLTVTSAQKNPTAFYLCASSISTQPYNEQFFGPGTRLTVL.

This clone was counted between two and nine times. The rearrangement uses TRBV11-2 and TRBJ2-1, with TRBD2 as a possible D gene (6 bases). CDR3 length equals 17 residues. With 2 bases removed from V and 0 bases from J, the gap between germline ends came to 14 bases. Per germline, CDR1 SGHAT and CDR2 FQNNGV. Here the CDR3 DNA reads TGTGCCAGCAGCTTACAACCCCGGGGACTCTCCTACAATGAGCAGTTCTTC. Translated: CASSLQPRGLSYNEQFF.

This rearrangement joins TRBV27 to TRBJ2-5, with D perhaps TRBD1 (5 bases). Germline lookup yields CDR1 MNHEY and CDR2 SMNVEV (reference sequence). The CDR3 is 14 residues long. Trimming removed 5 bases at V and 5 bases at J, with 15 bases between. The CDR3, as DNA: TGTGCCAGCAGTGAGACCTGGGGCGTTGAGACCCAGTACTTC. It encodes CASSETWGVETQYF.

This clone was counted a few times. V gene TRBV9 combines with J gene TRBJ1-1, with 9 bases that match TRBD1. Germline CDR1 SGDLS, CDR2 YYNGEE. The CDR3 is made up of 14 amino acids. V shed 3 bases, J shed 7 bases, and the junction held 7 bases outside the gene matches. CDR3 loop: CASSDGTGTNEAFF. Written as DNA, the CDR3 is TGTGCCAGCAGCGACGGGACAGGGACGAATGAAGCTTTCTTT.

The gene calls are TRBV2 and TRBJ2-7, with a weak D call TRBD1 (6 bases). The CDR3 loop spans 17 amino acids. Germline-derived CDR1 and CDR2 are SNHLY and FYNNEI. Trimming removed 3 bases at V and 0 bases at J, with 18 bases between. The CDR3 spells CASSDAPGTPDSYEQYV. In DNA, the CDR3 is TGTGCCAGCAGTGATGCACCCGGGACACCGGACTCCTACGAGCAGTACGTC.

This rearrangement joins TRBV29-1 to TRBJ1-2; TRBD1 matches at 8 bases. CDR1 is SQVTM, CDR2 ANQGSEA, per germline. The V gene end was trimmed by 6 bases and the J gene end by 5 bases; junction bases not matched to a gene: 8. This CDR3 has 13 amino acids. CDR3 DNA: TGCAGCGTCCATATGACAGGGGTTTATGGCTACACCTTC. Protein product: CSVHMTGVYGYTF.

V gene TRBV19 combines with J gene TRBJ1-1; 11 positions match TRBD1. Germline V lookup: CDR1 LNHDA, CDR2 SQIVND (reference sequence). There are 20 residues in the CDR3. J was trimmed by 4 bases and V by 5 bases; bases with no gene match: 21. CDR3 in DNA: TGTGCCAGTAGTCCCCGAGTGAAAGGGACAGGGGGTGGGTACCGCACTGAAGCTTTCTTT. It codes for CASSPRVKGTGGGYRTEAFF.

The rearrangement joins TRBV6-5 to TRBJ1-1, with 10 positions matching TRBD1. With V trimmed by 6 bases and J by 11 bases, 9 bases remained unmatched. The CDR3 loop spans 13 amino acids. CDR1 is MNHEY, CDR2 SVGAGI, per germline. CDR3 sequence: CASSGTGAAWAFF. CDR3 coding DNA: TGTGCCAGCAGCGGGACAGGGGCGGCCTGGGCTTTCTTT.